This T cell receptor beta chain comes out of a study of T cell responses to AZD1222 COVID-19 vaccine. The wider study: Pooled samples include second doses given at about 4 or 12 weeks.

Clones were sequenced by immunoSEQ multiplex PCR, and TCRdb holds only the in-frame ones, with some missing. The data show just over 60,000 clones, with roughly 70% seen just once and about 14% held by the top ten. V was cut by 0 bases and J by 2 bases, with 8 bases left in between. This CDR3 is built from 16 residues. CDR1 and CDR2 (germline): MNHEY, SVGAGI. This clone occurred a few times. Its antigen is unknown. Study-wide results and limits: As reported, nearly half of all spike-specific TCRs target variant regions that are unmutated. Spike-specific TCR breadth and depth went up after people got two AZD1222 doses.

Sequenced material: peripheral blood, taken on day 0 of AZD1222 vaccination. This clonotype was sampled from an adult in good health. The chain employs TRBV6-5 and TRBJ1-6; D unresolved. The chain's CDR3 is CASSYSPEPYNSPLHF. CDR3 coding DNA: TGTGCCAGCAGTTACTCTCCGGAGCCCTATAATTCACCCCTCCACTTT.